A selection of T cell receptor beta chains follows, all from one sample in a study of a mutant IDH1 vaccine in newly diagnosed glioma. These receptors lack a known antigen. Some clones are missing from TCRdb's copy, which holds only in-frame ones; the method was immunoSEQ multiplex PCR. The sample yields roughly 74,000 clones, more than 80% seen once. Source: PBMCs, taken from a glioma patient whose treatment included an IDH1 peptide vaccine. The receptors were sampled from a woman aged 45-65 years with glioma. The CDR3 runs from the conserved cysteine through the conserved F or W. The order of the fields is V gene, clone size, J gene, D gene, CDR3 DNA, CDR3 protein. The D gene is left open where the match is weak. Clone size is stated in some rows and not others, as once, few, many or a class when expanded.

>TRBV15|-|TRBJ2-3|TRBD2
TGTGCCACCAGCAGAGATCTAGGGACTAGCGGACACACAGATACGCAGTATTTT
CATSRDLGTSGHTDTQYF
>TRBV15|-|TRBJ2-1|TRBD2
TGTGCCACCAGCAGAGATCGCGGGGGGGCGCTTTTCTGGTCCTACAATGAGCAGTTCTTC
CATSRDRGGALFWSYNEQFF
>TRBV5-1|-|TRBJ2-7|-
TGCGCCAGCAGCTCCGGGGGAAGTGGGGCTTTGCACGAGCAGTACTTC
CASSSGGSGALHEQYF
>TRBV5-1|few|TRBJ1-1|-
TGCGCCAGCAGCTTGTTTTCTTTCAGCACTGAAGCTTTCTTT
CASSLFSFSTEAFF
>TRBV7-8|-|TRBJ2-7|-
TGTGCCAGCAGCTTAGCCGGGCAGGGCTACGAGCAGTACTTC
CASSLAGQGYEQYF
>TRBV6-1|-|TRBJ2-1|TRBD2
TGTGCCAGCAGTTATTGGGGAGGGTCTGGTGAGCAGTTCTTC
CASSYWGGSGEQFF
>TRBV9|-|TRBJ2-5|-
TGTGCCAGCAGCGTAGGTGGCGGGGCGCAGGCGACCCAGTACTTC
CASSVGGGAQATQYF
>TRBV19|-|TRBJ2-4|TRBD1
TGTGCCAGTAGTATAGGGGGCAGGGGGAGAGCCAAAAACATTCAGTACTTC
CASSIGGRGRAKNIQYF
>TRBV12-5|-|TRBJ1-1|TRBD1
TGTGCTAGTGGTTTGGATCCAGGGGGAGGCGTTGGCACTGAAGCTTTCTTT
CASGLDPGGGVGTEAFF
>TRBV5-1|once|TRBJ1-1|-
TGCGCCAGCAGCGCCCGCTCCGAGAACACTGAAGCTTTCTTT
CASSARSENTEAFF